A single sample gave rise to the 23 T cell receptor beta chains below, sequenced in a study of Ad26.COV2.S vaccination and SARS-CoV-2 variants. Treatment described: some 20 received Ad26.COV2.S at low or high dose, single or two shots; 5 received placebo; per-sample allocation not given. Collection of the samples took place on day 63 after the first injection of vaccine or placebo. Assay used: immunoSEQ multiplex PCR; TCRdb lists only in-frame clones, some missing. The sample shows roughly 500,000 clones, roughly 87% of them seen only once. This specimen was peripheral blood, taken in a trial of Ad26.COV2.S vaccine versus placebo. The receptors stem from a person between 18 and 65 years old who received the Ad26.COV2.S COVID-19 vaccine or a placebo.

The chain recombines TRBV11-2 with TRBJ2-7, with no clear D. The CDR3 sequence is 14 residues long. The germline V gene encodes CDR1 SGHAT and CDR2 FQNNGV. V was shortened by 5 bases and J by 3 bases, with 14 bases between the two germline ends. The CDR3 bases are TGTGCCAGCAGCGGACCCCCCCTGGACTACGAGCAGTACTTC. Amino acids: CASSGPPLDYEQYF.

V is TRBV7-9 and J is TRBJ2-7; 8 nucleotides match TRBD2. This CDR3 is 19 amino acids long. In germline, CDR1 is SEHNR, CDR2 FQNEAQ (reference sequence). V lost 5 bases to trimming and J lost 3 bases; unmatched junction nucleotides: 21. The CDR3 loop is CASSPLKWSSGNSFYEQYF. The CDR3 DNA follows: TGTGCCAGCAGCCCATTGAAGTGGAGTAGCGGGAATTCTTTCTACGAGCAGTACTTC.

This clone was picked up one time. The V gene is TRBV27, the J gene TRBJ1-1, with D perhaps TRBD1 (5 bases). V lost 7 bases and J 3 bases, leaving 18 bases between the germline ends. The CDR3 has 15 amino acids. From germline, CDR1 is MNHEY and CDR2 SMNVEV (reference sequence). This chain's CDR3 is CASKIRTLTDTEAFF. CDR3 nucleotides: TGTGCCAGCAAGATTCGGACTCTGACAGACACTGAAGCTTTCTTT.

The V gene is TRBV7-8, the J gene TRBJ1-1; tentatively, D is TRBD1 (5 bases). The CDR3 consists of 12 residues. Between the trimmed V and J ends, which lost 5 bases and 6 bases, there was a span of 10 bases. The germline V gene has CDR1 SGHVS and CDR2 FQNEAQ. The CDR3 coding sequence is TGTGCCAGCAGCCACAGGATTGCTGAAGCTTTCTTT. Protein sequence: CASSHRIAEAFF.

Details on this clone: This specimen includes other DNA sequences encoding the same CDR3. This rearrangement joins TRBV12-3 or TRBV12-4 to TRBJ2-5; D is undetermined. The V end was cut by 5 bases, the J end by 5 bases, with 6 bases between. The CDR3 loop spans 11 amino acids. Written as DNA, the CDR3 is TGTGCCAGCAGTCTCCGGGAGACCCAGTACTTC. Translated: CASSLRETQYF.

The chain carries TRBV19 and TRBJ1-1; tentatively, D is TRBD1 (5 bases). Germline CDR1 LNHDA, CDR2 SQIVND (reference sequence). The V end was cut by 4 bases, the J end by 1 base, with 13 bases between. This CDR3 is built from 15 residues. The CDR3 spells CASSRGLSGNTEAFF. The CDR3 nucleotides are TGTGCCAGTAGTAGGGGACTCTCGGGGAACACTGAAGCTTTCTTT.

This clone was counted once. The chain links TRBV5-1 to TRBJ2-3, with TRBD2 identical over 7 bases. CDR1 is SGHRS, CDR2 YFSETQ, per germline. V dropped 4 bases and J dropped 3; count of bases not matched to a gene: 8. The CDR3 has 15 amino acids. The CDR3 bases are TGCGCCAGCAGCCTACGACTAGCTGGAACAGATACGCAGTATTTT. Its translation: CASSLRLAGTDTQYF.

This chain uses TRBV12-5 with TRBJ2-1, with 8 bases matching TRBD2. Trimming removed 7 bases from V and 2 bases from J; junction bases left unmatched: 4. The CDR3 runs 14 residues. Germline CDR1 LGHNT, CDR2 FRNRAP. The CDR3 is CASAAGGAYNEQFF. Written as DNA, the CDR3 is TGTGCTAGTGCCGCGGGAGGTGCCTACAATGAGCAGTTCTTC.

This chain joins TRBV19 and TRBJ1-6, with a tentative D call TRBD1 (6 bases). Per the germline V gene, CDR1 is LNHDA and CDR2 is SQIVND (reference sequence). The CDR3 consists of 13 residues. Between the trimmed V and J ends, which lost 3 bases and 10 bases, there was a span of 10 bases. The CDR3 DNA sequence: TGTGCCAGTAGTATCAACAGGGAATCACCCCTCCACTTT. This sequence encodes CASSINRESPLHF.

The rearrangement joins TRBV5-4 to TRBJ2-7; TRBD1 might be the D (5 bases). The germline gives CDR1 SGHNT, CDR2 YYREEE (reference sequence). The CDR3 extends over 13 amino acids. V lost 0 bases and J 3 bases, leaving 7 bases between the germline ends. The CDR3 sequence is CASSLGQSYEQYF. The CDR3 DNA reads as TGTGCCAGCAGCTTGGGACAGAGCTACGAGCAGTACTTC.

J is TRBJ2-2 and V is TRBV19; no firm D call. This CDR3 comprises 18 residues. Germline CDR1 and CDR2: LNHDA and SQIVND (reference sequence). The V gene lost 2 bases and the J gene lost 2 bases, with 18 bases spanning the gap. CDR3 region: CASSIPDRKGGNTGELFF. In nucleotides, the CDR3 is TGTGCCAGTAGTATACCGGATAGGAAGGGTGGTAACACCGGGGAGCTGTTTTTT. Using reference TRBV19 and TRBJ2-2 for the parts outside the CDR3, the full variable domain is DGGITQSPKYLFRKEGQNVTLSCEQNLNHDAMYWYRQDPGQGLRLIYYSQIVNDFQKGDIAEGYSVSREKKESFPLTVTSAQKNPTAFYLCASSIPDRKGGNTGELFFGEGSRLTVL.

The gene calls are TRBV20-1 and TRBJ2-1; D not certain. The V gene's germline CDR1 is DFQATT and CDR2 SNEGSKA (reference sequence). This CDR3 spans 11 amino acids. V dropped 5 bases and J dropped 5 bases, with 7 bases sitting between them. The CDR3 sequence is CSAETNNEQFF. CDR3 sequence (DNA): TGCAGTGCTGAGACAAACAATGAGCAGTTCTTC.

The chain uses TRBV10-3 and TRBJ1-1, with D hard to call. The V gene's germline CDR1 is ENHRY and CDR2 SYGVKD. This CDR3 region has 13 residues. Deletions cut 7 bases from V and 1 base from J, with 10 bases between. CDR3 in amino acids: CAITQTTNTEAFF. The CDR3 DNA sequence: TGTGCCATCACCCAAACAACGAACACTGAAGCTTTCTTT.

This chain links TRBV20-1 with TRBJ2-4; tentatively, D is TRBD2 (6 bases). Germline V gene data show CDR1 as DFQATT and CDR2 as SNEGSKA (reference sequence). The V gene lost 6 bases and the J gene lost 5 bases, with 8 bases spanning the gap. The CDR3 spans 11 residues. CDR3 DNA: TGCAGTGCGGGACTGCAAAACATTCAGTACTTC. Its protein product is CSAGLQNIQYF.

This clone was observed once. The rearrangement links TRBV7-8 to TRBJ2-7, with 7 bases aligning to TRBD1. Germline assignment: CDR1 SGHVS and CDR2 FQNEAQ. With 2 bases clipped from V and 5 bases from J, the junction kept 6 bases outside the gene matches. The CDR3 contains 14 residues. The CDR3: CASSLNRGTDEQYF. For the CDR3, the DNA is TGTGCCAGCAGCTTAAATCGTGGGACAGACGAGCAGTACTTC.

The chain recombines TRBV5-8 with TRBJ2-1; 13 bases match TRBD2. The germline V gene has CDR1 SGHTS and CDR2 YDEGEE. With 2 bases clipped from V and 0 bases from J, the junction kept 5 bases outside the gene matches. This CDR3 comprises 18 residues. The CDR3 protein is CASSLLGLAGVSYNEQFF. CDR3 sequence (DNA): TGTGCCAGCAGCTTACTCGGACTAGCGGGAGTCTCCTACAATGAGCAGTTCTTC.

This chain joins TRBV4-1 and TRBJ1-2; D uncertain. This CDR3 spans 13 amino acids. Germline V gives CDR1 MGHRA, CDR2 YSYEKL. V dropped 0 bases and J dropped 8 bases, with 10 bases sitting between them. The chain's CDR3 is CASSQDFFQGYTF. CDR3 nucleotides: TGCGCCAGCAGCCAAGATTTTTTCCAAGGCTACACCTTC.

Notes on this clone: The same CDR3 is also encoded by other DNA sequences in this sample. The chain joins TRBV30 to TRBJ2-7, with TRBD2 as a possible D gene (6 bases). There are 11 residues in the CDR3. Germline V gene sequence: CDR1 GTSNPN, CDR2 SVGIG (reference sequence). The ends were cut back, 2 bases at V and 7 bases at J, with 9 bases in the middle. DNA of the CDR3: TGTGCCTGGAGTTTGGGACTTGAGCAGTACTTC. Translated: CAWSLGLEQYF.

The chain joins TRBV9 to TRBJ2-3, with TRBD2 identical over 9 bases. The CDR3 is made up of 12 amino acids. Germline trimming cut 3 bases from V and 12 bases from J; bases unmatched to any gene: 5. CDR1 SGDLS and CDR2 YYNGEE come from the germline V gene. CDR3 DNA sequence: TGTGCCAGCAGCGCCAGTAGCGGGAGTCAGTATTTT. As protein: CASSASSGSQYF.

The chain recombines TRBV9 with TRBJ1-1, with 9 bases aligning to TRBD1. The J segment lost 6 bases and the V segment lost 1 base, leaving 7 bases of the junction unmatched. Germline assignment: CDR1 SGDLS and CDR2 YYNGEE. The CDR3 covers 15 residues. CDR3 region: CASSVSGGTGSEAFF. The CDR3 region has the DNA TGTGCCAGCAGCGTATCTGGGGGGACAGGGTCTGAAGCTTTCTTT. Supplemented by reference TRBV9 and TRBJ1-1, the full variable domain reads DSGVTQTPKHLITATGQRVTLRCSPRSGDLSVYWYQQSLDQGLQFLIQYYNGEERAKGNILERFSAQQFPDLHSELNLSSLELGDSALYFCASSVSGGTGSEAFFGQGTRLTVV.

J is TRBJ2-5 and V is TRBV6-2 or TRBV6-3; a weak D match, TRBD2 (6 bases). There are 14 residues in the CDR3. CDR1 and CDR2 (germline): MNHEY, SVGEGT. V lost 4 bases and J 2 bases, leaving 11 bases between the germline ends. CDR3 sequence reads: CASSLRRGQETQYF. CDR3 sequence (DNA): TGTGCCAGCAGTTTGAGACGGGGGCAAGAGACCCAGTACTTC.

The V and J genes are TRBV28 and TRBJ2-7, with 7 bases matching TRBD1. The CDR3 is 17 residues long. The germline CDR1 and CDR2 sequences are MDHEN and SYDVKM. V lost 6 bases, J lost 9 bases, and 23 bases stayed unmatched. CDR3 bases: TGTGCCAGCAGCCTGAGGGGGCTGACCGTCCCCTTTGTGCCGCAGTACTTC. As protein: CASSLRGLTVPFVPQYF.

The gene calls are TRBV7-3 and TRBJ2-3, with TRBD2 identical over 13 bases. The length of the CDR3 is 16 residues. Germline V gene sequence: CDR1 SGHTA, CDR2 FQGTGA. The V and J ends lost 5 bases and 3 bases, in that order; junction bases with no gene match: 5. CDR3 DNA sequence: TGTGCCAGCAGCAGGACTAGCGGGAGATCAACAGATACGCAGTATTTT. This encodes CASSRTSGRSTDTQYF.